This T cell receptor beta chain was recorded in a study of blood T cell repertoires in COVID-19. V shed 5 bases and J 9 bases; nucleotides not matched to a gene: 4. Germline CDR1 is MNHNY and CDR2 is SVGAGI (reference sequence). CDR3 length: 12 residues. In the original workflow: Quantification of nucleated cells was approximated via reference gene primer amplification. Generated by immunoSEQ multiplex PCR, the TCRdb table keeps only in-frame clones and is missing some. That table is the source of V, J and clone size, and D and trimming were worked out from the DNA. The table has 250,000 or so clones, roughly 86% seen once.

The sequence came from a man in his forties with active or convalescent COVID-19. This chain links TRBV6-6 with TRBJ1-5; TRBD1 aligns across 7 bases. Specimen: peripheral blood. In nucleotides, the CDR3 is TGTGCCAGCAGTACCCGACAGGGGCCCCAGCATTTT. Amino acid sequence: CASSTRQGPQHF.